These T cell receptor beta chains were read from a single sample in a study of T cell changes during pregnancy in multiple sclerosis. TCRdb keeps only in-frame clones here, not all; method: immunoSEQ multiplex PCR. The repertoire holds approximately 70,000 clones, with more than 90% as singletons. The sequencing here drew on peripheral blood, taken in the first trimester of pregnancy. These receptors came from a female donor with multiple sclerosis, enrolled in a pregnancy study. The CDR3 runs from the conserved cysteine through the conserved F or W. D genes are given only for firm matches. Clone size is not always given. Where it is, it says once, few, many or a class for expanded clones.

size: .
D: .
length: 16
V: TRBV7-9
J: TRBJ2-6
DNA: TGTGCCAGCAGCTTAATAAGGACAGCTGGGGCCAACGTCCTGACTTTC
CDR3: CASSLIRTAGANVLTF

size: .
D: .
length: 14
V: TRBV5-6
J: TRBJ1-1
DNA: TGTGCCAGCACCCGACTGGGTTCGAACACTGAAGCTTTCTTT
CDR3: CASTRLGSNTEAFF

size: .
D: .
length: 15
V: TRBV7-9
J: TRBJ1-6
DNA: TGTGCCAGCAGCTTACCGGGCCGGGGTCATTCACCCCTCCACTTT
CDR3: CASSLPGRGHSPLHF

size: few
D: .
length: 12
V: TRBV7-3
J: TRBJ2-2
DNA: TGTGCCAGCAGCATTCTCACCGGGGAGCTGTTTTTT
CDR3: CASSILTGELFF

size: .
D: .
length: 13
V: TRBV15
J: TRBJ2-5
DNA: TGTGCCACCAGCAGACAACTGCGGGAGACCCAGTACTTC
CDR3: CATSRQLRETQYF

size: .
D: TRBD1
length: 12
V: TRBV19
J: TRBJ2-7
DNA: TGTGCCAGTAGTACAACAGGGGGCGAGCAGTACTTC
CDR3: CASSTTGGEQYF

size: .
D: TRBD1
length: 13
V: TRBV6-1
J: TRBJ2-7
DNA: TGTGCCAGCAGTGGACAGGGGGCTACCCAGCAGTACTTC
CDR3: CASSGQGATQQYF

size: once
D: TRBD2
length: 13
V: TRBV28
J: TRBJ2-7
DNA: TGTGCCAGCAGGCTAGCGGGAGTTTACGAGCAGTACTTC
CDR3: CASRLAGVYEQYF

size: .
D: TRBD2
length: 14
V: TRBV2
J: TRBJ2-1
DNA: TGTGCCAGCAGCGGAGGACTAGCCTACAATGAGCAGTTCTTC
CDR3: CASSGGLAYNEQFF

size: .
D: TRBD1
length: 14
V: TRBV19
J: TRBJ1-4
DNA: TGTGCCAGTACGAGTTCAGGGGGCGACGAAAAACTGTTTTTT
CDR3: CASTSSGGDEKLFF

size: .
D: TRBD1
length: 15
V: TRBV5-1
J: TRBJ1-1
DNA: TGCGCCAGCAGCTTGAGGGACAGGGATCCTCGGGGAGCTTTCTTT
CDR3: CASSLRDRDPRGAFF

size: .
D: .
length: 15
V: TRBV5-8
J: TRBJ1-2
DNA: TGTGCCAGCAGCCCTTCCTACTTGGGGCGTATGATCTACACCTTC
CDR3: CASSPSYLGRMIYTF

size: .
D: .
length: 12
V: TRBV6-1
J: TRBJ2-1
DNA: TGTGCCAGCAGTGTACAGGGCCGTGAGCAGTTCTTC
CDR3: CASSVQGREQFF

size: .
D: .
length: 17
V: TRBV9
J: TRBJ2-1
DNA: TGTGCCAGCAGTGATCTAGCGTTAGGGGCCTCCTACAATGAGCAGTTCTTC
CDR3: CASSDLALGASYNEQFF

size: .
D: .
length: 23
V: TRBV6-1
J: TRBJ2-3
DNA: TGTGCCAGCAGTGAAGCGGAGGGGGCCGCTAAGGGGGGCATGCTAAGTAGCACAGATACGCAGTATTTT
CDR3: CASSEAEGAAKGGMLSSTDTQYF

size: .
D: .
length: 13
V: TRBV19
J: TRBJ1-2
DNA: TGTGCCAGTAGTATCGGGGGAGGTGGCGGCTACACCTTC
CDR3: CASSIGGGGGYTF

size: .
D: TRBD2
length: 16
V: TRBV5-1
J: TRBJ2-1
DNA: TGCGCCAGCAGCCCAACCGGGACTAGCGGCCCCAATGAGCAGTTCTTC
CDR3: CASSPTGTSGPNEQFF

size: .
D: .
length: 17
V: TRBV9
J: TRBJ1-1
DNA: TGTGCCAGCAGCGTGGGACTAGCGGGAGGCATAGGGACTGAAGCTTTCTTT
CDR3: CASSVGLAGGIGTEAFF

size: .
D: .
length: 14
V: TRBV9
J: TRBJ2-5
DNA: TGTGCCAGCAGCGTAGGCGGAGGGGAAGAGACCCAGTACTTC
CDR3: CASSVGGGEETQYF

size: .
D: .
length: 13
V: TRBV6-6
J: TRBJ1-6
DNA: TGTGCCAGCAGCTACATCAGGGATTCACCCCTCCACTTT
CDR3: CASSYIRDSPLHF

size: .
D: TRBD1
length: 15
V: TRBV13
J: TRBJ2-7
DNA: TGTGCCAGCAGCTTAGGTGGACAGGTGGCGAACGAGCAGTACTTC
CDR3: CASSLGGQVANEQYF

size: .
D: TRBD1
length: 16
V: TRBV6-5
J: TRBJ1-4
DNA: TGTGCCAGCAGTTACTCGATTGGACAGGGGGGGGAAAAACTGTTTTTT
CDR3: CASSYSIGQGGEKLFF

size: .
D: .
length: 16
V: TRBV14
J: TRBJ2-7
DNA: TGTGCCAGCAGCCAAGATAGGGCAGGGTCGAGCTACGAGCAGTACTTC
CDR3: CASSQDRAGSSYEQYF

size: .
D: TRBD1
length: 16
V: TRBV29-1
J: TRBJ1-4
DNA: TGCAGTGCACGACCCGGGACAGGGAAGACTAATGAAAAACTGTTTTTT
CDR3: CSARPGTGKTNEKLFF

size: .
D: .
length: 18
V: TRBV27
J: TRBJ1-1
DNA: TGTGCCAGCAGACACACCTTCAGGGGAATGGTCGGGGACACTGAAGCTTTCTTT
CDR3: CASRHTFRGMVGDTEAFF

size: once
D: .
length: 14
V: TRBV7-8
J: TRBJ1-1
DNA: TGTGCCAGCAGCTTAGTGTCCGGGAACACTGAAGCTTTCTTT
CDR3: CASSLVSGNTEAFF

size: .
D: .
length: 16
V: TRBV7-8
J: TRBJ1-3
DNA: TGTGCCAGCAGCTTCTCCCACAGGGCCTCTGGAAACACCATATATTTT
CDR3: CASSFSHRASGNTIYF

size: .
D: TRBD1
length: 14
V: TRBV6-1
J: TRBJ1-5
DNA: TGTGCCAGCAGTGAAAGGACAGGGGGTAGGCCCCAGCATTTT
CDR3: CASSERTGGRPQHF

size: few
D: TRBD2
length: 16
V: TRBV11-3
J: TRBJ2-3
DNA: TGTGCCAGCAGCCCCCGGACTAGCGGGAGCACAGATACGCAGTATTTT
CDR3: CASSPRTSGSTDTQYF

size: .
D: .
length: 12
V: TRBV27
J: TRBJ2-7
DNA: TGTGCCAGCAGTTTGCCCGACAGAGAGCAGTACTTC
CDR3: CASSLPDREQYF

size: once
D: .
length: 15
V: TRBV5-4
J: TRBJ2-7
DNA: TGTGCCAGCAGCTCACAACGACGAGGAGCGTACGAGCAGTACTTC
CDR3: CASSSQRRGAYEQYF

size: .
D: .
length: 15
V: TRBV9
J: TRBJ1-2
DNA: TGTGCCAGCAGCCCCGTCTGGGGGGTAGGCTATGGCTACACCTTC
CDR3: CASSPVWGVGYGYTF

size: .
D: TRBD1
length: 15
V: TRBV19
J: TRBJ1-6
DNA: TGTGCCAGCCCGACAGGGGGAGTCGATAATTCACCCCTCCACTTT
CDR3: CASPTGGVDNSPLHF

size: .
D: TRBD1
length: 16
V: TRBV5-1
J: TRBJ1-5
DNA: TGCGCCAGCAGCCCGGGACAGGAAAATAGCAATCAGCCCCAGCATTTT
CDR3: CASSPGQENSNQPQHF

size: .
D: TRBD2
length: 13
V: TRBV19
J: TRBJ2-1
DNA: TGTGCCAGTACTAGCGGGGCCCACAATGAGCAGTTCTTC
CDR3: CASTSGAHNEQFF

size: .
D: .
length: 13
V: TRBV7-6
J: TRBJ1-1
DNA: TGTGCCAGCAGCCGTGAGCTTAACACTGAAGCTTTCTTT
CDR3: CASSRELNTEAFF

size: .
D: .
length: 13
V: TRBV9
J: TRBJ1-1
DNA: TGTGCCAGCAGCGGGGCGATGAACACTGAAGCTTTCTTT
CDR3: CASSGAMNTEAFF

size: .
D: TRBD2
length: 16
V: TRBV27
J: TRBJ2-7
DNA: TGTGCCAGCAGTTTTCTCAAAGGCGGGGGTGCCTACGAGCAGTACTTC
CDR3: CASSFLKGGGAYEQYF

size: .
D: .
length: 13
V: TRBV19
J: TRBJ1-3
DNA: TGTGCCAGTAGTCTCAGGGCTGGAAACACCATATATTTT
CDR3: CASSLRAGNTIYF

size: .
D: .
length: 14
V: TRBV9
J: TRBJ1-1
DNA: TGTGCCAGCAGCGTAGGGGGAGGGAGGACTGAAGCTTTCTTT
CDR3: CASSVGGGRTEAFF

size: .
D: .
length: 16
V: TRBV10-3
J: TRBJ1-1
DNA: TGTGCCATCAGTTCACGGAGCGGTTTAGGGAACACTGAAGCTTTCTTT
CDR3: CAISSRSGLGNTEAFF

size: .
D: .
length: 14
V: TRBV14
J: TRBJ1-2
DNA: TGTGCCAGCAGCCAAGACAGGGCTGGGTATGGCTACACCTTC
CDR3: CASSQDRAGYGYTF

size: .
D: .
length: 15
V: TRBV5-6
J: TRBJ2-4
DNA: TGTGCCGTCCCATTGCAGGTACTCACCAAAAACATTCAGTACTTC
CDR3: CAVPLQVLTKNIQYF

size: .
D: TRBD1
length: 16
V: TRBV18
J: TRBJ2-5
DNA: TGTGCCAGCTCCGTCCTTCCGAACAGGGGTCAAGAGACCCAGTACTTC
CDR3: CASSVLPNRGQETQYF

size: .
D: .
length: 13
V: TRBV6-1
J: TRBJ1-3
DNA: TGTGCCAGCAGTGAATTAGTGGGAAACACCATATATTTT
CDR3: CASSELVGNTIYF

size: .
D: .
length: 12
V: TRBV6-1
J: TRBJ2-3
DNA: TGTGCCACCTCGGACAGCCCAGATACGCAGTATTTT
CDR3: CATSDSPDTQYF

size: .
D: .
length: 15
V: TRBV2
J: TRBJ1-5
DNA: TGTGCCAGCAAGGGAGAGAGAAGCAGCAATCAGCCCCAGCATTTT
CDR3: CASKGERSSNQPQHF

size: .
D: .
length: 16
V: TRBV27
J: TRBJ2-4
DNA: TGTGCCAGCAGTTTCTCCCCTCAACAGGGTTTGGAGATTCAGTACTTC
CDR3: CASSFSPQQGLEIQYF

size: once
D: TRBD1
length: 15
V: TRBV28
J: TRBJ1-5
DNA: TGTGCCAGCAGCTGGGACAGGGTTTACAATCAGCCCCAGCATTTT
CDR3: CASSWDRVYNQPQHF

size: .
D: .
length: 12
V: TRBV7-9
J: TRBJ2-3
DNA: TGTGCCAGCAGCTCTAGGTCGGATACGCAGTATTTT
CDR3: CASSSRSDTQYF

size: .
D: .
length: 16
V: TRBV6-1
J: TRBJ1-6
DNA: TGTGCCAGCAGTGAAATTAGGGGTCAGGGGAATTCACCCCTCCACTTT
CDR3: CASSEIRGQGNSPLHF

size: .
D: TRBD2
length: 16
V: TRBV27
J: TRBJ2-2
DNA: TGTGCCAGCAGTTTTTTTGCGGGAGCGGGGACCGGGGAGCTGTTTTTT
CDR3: CASSFFAGAGTGELFF

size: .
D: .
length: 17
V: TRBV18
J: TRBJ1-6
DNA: TGTGCCAGCTCACCACTCCCAGGACACACTTCGGATTCACCCCTCCACTTT
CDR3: CASSPLPGHTSDSPLHF

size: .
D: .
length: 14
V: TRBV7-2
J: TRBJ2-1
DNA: TGTGCCAGCAGCTCGCGGGTGACGGATAATGAGCAGTTCTTC
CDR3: CASSSRVTDNEQFF

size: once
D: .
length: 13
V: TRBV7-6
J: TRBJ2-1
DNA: TGTGCCAGCAGCCCCGACAGGAACAATGAGCAGTTCTTC
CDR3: CASSPDRNNEQFF

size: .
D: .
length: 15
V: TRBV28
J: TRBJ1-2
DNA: TGTGCCAGCAGTTTGGCAGGGCAGGTCTTCTATGGCTACACCTTC
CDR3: CASSLAGQVFYGYTF

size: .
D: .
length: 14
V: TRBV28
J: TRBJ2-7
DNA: TGTGCCAGCAGTTTATCGGACACATCCTACGAGCAGTACTTC
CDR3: CASSLSDTSYEQYF